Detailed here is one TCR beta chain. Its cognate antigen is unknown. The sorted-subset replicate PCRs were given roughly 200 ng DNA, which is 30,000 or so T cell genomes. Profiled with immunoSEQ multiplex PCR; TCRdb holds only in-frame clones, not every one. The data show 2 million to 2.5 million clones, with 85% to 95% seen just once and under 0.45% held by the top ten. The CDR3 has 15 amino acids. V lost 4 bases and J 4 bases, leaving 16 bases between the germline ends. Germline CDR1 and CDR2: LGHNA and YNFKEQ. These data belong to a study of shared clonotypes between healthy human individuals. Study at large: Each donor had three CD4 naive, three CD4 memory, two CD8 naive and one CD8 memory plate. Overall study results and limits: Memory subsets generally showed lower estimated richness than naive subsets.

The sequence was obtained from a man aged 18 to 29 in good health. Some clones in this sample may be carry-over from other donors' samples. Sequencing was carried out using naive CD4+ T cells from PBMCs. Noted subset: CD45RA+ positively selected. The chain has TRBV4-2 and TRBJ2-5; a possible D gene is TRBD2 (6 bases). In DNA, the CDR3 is TGTGCCAGCAGCCTCTCCTCCGGGGGAACAGAGACCCAGTACTTC. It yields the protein CASSLSSGGTETQYF.